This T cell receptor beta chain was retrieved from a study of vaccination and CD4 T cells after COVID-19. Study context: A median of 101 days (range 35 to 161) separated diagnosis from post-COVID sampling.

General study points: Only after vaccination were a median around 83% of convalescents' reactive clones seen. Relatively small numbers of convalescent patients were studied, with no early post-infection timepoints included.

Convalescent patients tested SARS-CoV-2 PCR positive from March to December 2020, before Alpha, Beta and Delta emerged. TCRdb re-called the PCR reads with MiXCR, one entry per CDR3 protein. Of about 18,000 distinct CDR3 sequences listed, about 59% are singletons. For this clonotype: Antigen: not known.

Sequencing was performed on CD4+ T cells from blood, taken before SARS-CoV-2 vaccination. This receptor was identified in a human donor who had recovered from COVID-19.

The CDR3 protein is CSASSASGSGETQYF. CDR3 nucleotide sequence: TGCAGTGCTAGTTCGGCTAGCGGGAGCGGTGAGACCCAGTACTTC. The chain has TRBV20-1 and TRBJ2-5, with TRBD2 matching over 10 bases. The CDR3 loop spans 15 amino acids. V gave up 3 bases and J gave up 5 bases; unmatched junction bases: 9. Germline CDR1 is DFQATT and CDR2 is SNEGSKA (reference sequence).